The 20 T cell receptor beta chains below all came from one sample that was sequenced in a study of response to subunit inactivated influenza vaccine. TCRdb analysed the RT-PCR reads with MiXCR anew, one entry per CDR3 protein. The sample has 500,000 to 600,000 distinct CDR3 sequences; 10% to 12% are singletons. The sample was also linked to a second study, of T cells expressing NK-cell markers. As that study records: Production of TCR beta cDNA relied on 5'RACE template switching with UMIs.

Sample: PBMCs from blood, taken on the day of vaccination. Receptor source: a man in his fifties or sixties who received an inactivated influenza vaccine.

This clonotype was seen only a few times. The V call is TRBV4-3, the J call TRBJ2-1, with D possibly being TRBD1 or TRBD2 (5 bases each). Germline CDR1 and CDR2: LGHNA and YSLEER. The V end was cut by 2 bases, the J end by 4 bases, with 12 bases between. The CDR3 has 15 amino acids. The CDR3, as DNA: TGCGCCAGCAGCCAATACGAGGGGTGGTACAATGAGCAGTTCTTC. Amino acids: CASSQYEGWYNEQFF.

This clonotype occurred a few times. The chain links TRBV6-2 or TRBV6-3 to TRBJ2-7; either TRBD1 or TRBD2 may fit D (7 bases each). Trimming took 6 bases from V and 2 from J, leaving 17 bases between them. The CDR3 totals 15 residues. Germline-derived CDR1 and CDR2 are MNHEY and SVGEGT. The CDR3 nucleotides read TGTGCCAGCAGATCCTGGACAGGACTAGCCTACGAGCAGTACTTC. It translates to CASRSWTGLAYEQYF.

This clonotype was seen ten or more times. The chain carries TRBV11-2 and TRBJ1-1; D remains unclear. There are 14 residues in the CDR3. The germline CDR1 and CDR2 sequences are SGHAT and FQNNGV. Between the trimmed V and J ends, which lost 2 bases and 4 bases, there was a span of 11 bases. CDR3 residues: CASSLLSRGTEAFF. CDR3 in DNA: TGTGCCAGCAGCTTATTGAGTCGTGGCACTGAAGCTTTCTTT.

The CDR3 here is CASSLGARKNQPQHF. CDR3 nucleotide sequence: TGTGCCAGCAGCTTAGGGGCCCGGAAAAATCAGCCCCAGCATTTT. V usage is TRBV7-8 and J usage is TRBJ1-5; D ambiguous. There are 15 residues in the CDR3. Trimming stripped 1 base from V and 4 bases from J, with 11 bases between. The germline V gene encodes CDR1 SGHVS and CDR2 FQNEAQ.

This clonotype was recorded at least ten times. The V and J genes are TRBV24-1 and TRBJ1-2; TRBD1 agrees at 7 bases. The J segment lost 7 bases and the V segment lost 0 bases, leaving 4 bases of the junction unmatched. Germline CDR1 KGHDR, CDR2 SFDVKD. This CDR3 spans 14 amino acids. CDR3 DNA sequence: TGTGCCACCAGTGATTTGGACAGGGTTGGTGGCTACACCTTC. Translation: CATSDLDRVGGYTF.

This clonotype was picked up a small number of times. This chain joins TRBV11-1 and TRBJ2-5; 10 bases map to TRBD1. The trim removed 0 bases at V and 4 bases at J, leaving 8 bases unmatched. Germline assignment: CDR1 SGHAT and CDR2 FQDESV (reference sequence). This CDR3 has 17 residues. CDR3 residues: CASSLAVGQGGTETQYF. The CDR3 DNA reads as TGTGCCAGCAGCTTAGCTGTCGGACAGGGGGGCACAGAGACCCAGTACTTC.

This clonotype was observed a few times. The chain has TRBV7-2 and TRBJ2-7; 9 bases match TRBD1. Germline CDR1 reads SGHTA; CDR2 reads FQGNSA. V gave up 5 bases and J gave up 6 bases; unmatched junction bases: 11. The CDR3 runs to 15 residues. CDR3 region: CASSTAPGQGREQYF. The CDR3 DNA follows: TGTGCCAGCAGCACGGCTCCGGGACAGGGTCGCGAGCAGTACTTC.

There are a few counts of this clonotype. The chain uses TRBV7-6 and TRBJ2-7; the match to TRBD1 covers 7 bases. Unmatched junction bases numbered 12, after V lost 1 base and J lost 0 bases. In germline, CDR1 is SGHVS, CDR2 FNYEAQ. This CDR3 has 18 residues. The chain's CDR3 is CASSLDDTGSGGSYEQYF. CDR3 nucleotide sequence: TGTGCCAGCAGCTTAGATGATACCGGATCAGGGGGCTCCTACGAGCAGTACTTC.

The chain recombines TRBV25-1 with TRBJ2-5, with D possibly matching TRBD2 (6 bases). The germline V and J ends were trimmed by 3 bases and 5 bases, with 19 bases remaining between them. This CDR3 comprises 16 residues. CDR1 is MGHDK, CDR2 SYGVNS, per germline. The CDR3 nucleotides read TGTGCCAGCAGTGAGTCGGTAGCGGCACTAGGGGAGACCCAGTACTTC. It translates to CASSESVAALGETQYF.

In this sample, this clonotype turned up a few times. DNA of the CDR3: TGTGCCAGCAGCGATCTAGCGGGGGGGCGTGAGCAGTTCTTC. Translating it yields CASSDLAGGREQFF. This chain joins TRBV6-1 and TRBJ2-1, with 12 nucleotides matching TRBD2. Trimming at V came to 6 bases and at J to 9 bases, leaving 6 bases not matched to a gene. This CDR3 is 14 amino acids long. CDR1 is MNHNS and CDR2 is SASEGT in the germline V gene.

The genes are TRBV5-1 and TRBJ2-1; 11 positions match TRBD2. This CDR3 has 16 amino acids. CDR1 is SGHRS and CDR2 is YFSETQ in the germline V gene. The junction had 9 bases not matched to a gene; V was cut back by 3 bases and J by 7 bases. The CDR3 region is CASSYYSGRAGNEQFF. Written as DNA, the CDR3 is TGCGCCAGCAGCTACTATAGCGGGAGGGCCGGTAATGAGCAGTTCTTC.

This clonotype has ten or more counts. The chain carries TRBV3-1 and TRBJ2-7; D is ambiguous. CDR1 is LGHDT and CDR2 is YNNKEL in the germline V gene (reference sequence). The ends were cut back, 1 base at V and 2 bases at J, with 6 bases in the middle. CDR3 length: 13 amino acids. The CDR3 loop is CASSQGSTYEQYF. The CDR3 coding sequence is TGTGCCAGCAGCCAAGGATCCACCTACGAGCAGTACTTC.

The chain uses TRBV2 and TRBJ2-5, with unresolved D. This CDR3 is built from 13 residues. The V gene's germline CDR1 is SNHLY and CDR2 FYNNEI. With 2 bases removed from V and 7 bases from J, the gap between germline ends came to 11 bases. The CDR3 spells CASSELTKGTQYF. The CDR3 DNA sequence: TGTGCCAGCAGTGAACTCACGAAGGGGACCCAGTACTTC.

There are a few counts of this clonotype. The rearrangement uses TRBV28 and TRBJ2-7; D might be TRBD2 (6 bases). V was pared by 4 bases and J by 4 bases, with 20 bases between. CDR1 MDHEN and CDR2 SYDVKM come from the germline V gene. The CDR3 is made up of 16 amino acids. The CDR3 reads CASSSPWRVRGYEQYF. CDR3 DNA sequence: TGTGCCAGCAGTTCCCCCTGGCGGGTGCGGGGATACGAGCAGTACTTC.

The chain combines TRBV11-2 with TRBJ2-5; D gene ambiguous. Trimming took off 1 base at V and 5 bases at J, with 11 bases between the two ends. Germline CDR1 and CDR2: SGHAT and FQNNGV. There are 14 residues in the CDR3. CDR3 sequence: CASSLGSRRETQYF. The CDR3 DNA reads TGTGCCAGCAGCTTAGGGTCTAGAAGGGAGACCCAGTACTTC.

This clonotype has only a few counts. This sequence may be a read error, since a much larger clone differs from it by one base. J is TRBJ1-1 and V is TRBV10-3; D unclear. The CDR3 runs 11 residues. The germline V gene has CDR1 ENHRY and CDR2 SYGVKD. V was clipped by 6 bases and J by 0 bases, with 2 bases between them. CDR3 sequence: CAIRVNTEAFF. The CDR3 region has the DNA TGTGCCATCAGGGTGAACACTGAAGCTTTCTTT.

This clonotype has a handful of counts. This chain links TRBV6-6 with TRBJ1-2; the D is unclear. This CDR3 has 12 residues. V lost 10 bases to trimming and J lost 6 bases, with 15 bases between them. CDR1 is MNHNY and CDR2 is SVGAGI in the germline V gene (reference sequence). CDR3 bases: TGTGCCACCAAGAGGCAATCGGATGGCTACACCTTC. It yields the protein CATKRQSDGYTF.

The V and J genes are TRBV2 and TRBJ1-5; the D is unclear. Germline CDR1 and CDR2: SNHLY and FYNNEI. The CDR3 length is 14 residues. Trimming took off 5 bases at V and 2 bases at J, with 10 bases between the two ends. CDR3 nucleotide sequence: TGTGCCAGCAGTTTAATGTTGGGCAATCAGCCCCAGCATTTT. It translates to CASSLMLGNQPQHF.

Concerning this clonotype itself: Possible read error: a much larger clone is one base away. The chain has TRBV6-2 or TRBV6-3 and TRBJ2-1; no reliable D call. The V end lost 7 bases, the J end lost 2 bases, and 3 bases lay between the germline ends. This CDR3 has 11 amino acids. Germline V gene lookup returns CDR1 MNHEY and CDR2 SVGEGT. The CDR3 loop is CASTAYNEQFF. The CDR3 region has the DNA TGTGCCAGCACGGCCTACAATGAGCAGTTCTTC.

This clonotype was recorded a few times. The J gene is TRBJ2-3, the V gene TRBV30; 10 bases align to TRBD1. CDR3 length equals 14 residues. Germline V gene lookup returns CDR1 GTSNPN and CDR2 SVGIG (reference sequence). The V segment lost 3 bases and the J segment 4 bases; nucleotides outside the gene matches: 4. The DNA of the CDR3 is TGTGCCTGGAGCCCCGGACAGGGGGCAGATACGCAGTATTTT. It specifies CAWSPGQGADTQYF.